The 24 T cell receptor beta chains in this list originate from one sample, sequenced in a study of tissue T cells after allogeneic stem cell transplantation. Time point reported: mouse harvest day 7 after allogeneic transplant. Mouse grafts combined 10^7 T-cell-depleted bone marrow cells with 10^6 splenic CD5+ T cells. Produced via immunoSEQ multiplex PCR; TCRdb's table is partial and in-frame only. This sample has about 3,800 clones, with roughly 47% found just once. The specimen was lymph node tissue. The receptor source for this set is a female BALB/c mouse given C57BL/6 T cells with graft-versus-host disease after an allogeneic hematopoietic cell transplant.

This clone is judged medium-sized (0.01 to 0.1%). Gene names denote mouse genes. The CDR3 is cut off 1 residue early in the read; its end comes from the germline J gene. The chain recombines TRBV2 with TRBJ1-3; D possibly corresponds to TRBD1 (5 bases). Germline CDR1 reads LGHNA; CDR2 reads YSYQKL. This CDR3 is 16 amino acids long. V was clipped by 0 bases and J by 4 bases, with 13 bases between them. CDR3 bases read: TGTGCCAGCAGCCAAGATCGGGGGGGGAGAGGAAATACGCTCTAT. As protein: CASSQDRGGRGNTLY. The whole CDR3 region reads CASSQDRGGRGNTLYF. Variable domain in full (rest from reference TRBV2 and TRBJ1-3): DPKIIQKPKYLVAVTGSEKILICEQYLGHNAMYWYRQSAKKPLEFMFSYSYQKLMDNQTASSRFQPQSSKKNHLDLQITALKPDDSATYFCASSQDRGGRGNTLYFGEGSRLIVV.

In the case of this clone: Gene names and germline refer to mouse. The sequenced part of the CDR3 DNA is TGTGCCAGCTCTCTCAACCCTGGGGGTGCAGAAACGCTGTAT. Residues: CASSLNPGGAETLY. The CDR3 as a whole reads CASSLNPGGAETLYF. The J gene is TRBJ2-3, the V gene TRBV12-1; weak D call: TRBD2 (6 bases). The read halts 1 residue ahead of the CDR3 end, with the missing end drawn from the germline J gene. The V end was cut by 0 bases, the J end by 1 base, with 10 bases between. Germline V gene data show CDR1 as SGHSN and CDR2 as HYEKVE. This CDR3 comprises 15 residues.

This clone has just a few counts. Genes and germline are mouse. The sequenced part of the CDR3 DNA is TGTGCCTGGAGTCCGACAGGGAACACCGGGCAGCTCTAC. Encoded protein: CAWSPTGNTGQLY. The full CDR3 sequence reads CAWSPTGNTGQLYF. This chain connects TRBV31 to TRBJ2-2; 7 bases map to TRBD1. The read falls 1 residue short of the CDR3 end, and the missing part is taken from the germline J gene. The germline V gene encodes CDR1 GKSSPN and CDR2 SITVG. With V trimmed by 1 base and J by 2 bases, 1 base remained unmatched. The CDR3 is 14 amino acids.

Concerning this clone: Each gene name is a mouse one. CDR3 amino acids: CASSQDWGSQDTQYF. The DNA read from the CDR3 is TGTGCCAGCAGCCAAGACTGGGGGTCCCAAGACACCCAGTAC. This sequence joins TRBV5 and TRBJ2-5; 7 bases match TRBD2. Read sequence stops 1 residue before the CDR3 end, and the germline J gene provides the missing end. J lost 2 bases, V lost 0 bases, and 2 bases had no gene match. The CDR3 is 15 residues long. Germline V lookup: CDR1 LGHNA, CDR2 YNLKQL (reference sequence).

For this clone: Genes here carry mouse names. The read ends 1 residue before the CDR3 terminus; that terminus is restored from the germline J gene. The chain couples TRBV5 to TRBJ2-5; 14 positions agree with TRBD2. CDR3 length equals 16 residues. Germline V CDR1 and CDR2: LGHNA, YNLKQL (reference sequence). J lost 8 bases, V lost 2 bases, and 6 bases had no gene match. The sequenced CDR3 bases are TGTGCCAGCAGCCAAAGGGACTGGGGGGGCGCGGGCACCCAGTAC. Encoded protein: CASSQRDWGGAGTQY. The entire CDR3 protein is CASSQRDWGGAGTQYF.

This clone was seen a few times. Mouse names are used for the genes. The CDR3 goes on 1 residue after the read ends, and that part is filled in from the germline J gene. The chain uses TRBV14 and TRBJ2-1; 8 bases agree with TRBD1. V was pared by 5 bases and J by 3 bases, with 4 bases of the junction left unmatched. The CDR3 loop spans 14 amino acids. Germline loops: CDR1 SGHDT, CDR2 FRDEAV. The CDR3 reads CASRLRGRYAEQFF. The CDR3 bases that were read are TGTGCCAGCAGGCTCAGGGGGCGCTATGCTGAGCAGTTC.

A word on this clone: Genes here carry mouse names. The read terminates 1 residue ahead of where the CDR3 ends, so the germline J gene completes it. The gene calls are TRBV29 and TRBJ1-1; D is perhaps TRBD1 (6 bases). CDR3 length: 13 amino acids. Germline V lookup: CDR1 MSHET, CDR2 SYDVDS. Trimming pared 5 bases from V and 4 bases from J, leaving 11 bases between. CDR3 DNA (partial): TGTGCTAGCAGTGGGGGGCGCGGCACAGAAGTCTTC. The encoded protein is CASSGGRGTEVF. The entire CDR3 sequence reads CASSGGRGTEVFF. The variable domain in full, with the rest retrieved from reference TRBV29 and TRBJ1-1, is DMKVTQMPRYLIKRMGENVLLECGQDMSHETMYWYRQDPGLGLQLIYISYDVDSNSEGDIPKGYRVSRKKREHFSLILDSAKTNQTSVYFCASSGGRGTEVFFGKGTRLTVV.

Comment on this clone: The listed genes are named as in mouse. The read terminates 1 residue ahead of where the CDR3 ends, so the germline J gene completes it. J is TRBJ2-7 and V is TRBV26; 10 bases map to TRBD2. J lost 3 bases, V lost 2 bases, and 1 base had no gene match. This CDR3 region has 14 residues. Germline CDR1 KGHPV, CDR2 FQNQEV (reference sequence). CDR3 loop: CASSLRTGGYEQYF. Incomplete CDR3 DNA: TGTGCCAGCAGTCTGAGGACTGGGGGCTATGAACAGTAC. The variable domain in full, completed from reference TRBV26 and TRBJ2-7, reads NSKVIQTPRYLVKGQGQKAKMRCIPEKGHPVVFWYQQNKNNEFKFLINFQNQEVLQQIDMTEKRFSAECPSNSPCSLEIQSSEAGDSALYLCASSLRTGGYEQYFGPGTRLTVL.

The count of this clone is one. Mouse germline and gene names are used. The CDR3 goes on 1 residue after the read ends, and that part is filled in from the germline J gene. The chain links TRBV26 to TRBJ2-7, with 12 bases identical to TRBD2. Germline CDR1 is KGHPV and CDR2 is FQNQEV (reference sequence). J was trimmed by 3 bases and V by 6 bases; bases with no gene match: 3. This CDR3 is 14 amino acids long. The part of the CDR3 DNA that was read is TGTGCCAGCAGCCGGACTGGGGGGGGCTATGAACAGTAC. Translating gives CASSRTGGGYEQY. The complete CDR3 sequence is CASSRTGGGYEQYF.

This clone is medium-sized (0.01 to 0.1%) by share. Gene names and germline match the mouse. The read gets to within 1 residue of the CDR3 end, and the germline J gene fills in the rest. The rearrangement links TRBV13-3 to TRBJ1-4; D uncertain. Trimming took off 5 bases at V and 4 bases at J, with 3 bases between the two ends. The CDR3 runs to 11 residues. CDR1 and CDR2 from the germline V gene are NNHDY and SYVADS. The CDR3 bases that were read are TGTGCCAGCAGCTACAACGAAAGATTATTT. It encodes CASSYNERLF. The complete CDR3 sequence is CASSYNERLFF.

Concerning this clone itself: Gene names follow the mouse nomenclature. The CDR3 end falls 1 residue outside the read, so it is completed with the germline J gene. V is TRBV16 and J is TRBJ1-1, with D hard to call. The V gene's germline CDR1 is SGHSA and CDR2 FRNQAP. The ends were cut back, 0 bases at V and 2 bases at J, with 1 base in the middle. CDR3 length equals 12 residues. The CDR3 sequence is CASSLDNTEVFF. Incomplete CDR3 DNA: TGTGCAAGCAGCTTAGATAACACAGAAGTCTTC.

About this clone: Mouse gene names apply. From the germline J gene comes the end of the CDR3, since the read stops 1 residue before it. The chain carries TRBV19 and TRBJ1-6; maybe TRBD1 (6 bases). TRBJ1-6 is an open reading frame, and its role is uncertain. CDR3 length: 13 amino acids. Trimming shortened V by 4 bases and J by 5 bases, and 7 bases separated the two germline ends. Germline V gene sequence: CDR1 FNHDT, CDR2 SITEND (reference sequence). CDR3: CASSWDNNSPLYF. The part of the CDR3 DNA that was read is TGTGCCAGCAGTTGGGACAATAATTCGCCCCTCTAC.

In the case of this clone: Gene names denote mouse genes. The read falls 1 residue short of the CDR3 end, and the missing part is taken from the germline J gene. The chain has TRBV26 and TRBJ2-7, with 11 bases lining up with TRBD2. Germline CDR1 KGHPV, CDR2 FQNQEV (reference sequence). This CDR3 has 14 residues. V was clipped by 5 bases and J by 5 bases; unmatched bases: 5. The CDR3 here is CASSWTGGKDEQYF. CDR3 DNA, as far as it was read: TGTGCCAGCAGTTGGACTGGGGGGAAGGATGAACAGTAC.

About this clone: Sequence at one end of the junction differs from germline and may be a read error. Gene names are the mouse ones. The CDR3 bases that were read are TGTGCCAGCAGTGATGGGGGACTGGGGGGGCTTGAACAGTAC. It encodes CASSDGGLGGLEQY. The full-length CDR3 reads as CASSDGGLGGLEQYF. This chain links TRBV13-2 with TRBJ2-7; TRBD2 matches 14 bases. Sequencing ends 1 residue short of the CDR3 end; the germline J gene provides the rest. CDR1 and CDR2 from the germline V gene are NNHNN and SYGAGS (reference sequence). The CDR3 has 15 residues.

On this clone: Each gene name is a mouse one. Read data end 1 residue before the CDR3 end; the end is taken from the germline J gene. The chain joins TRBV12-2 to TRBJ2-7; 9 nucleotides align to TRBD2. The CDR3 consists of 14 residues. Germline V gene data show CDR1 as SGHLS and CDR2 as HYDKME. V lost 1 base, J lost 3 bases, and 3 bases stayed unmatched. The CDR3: CASSLWTGDYEQYF. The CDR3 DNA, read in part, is TGTGCCAGCTCTCTTTGGACTGGGGACTATGAACAGTAC.

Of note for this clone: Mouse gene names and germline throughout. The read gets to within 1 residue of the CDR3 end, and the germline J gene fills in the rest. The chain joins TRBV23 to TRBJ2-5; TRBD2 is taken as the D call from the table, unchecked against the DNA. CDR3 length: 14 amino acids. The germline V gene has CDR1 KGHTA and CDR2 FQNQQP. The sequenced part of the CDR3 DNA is TGCTCCAGCAGCCCCCGGACTGGTCAAGACACCCAGTAC. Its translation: CSSSPRTGQDTQY. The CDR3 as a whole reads CSSSPRTGQDTQYF.

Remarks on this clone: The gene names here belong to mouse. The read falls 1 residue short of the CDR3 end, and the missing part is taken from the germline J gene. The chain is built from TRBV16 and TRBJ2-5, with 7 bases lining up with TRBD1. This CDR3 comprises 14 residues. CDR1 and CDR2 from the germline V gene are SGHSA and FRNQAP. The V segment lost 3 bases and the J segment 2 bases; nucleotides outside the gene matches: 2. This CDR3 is CASSFQGVQDTQYF. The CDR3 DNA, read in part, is TGTGCAAGCAGCTTCCAGGGGGTCCAAGACACCCAGTAC.

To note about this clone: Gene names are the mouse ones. The sequenced part of the CDR3 DNA is TGCTCCAGCAGTCAACAGGGGACAAACTCCGACTACACC. This codes for CSSSQQGTNSDYT. The whole CDR3 protein is CSSSQQGTNSDYTF. The gene calls are TRBV23 and TRBJ1-2; TRBD1 is the table's D call and was not checked against the DNA. The read stops 1 residue short of the end of the CDR3; the missing end is completed from the germline J gene. CDR1 is KGHTA and CDR2 is FQNQQP in the germline V gene. The CDR3 has 14 amino acids.

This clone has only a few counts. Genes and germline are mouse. CDR3 bases read: TGTGCCAGCAGCTGGGACAGGGGGAACCAGGCTCCGCTT. Its translation is CASSWDRGNQAPL. The full CDR3 reads CASSWDRGNQAPLF. The chain is built from TRBV3 and TRBJ1-5; 11 positions match TRBD1. The read halts 1 residue ahead of the CDR3 end, with the missing end drawn from the germline J gene. Germline V gene sequence: CDR1 SNHLY, CDR2 FYNGKV (reference sequence). This CDR3 region has 14 residues. Trimming cost V 4 bases and J 4 bases; bases outside gene matches: 0.

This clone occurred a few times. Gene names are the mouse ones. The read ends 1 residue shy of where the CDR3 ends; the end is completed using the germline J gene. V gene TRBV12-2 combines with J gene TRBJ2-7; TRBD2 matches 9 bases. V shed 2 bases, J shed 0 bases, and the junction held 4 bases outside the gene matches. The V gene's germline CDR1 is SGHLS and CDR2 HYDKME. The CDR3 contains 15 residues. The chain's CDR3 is CASSPTGGSSYEQYF. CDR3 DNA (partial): TGTGCCAGCTCTCCCACTGGGGGGAGCTCCTATGAACAGTAC.

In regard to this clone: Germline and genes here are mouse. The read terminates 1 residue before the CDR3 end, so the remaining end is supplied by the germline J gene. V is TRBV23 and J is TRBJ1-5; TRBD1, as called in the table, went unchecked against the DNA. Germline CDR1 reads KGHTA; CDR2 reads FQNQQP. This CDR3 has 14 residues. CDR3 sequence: CSSSETVNNQAPLF. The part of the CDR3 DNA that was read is TGCTCCAGCAGTGAGACAGTTAACAACCAGGCTCCGCTT.

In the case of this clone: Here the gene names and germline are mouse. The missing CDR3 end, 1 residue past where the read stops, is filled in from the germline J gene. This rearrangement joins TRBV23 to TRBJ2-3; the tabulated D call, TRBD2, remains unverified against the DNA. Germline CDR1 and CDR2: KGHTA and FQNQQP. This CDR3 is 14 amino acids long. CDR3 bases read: TGCTCCAGCAGTCAAGGACTGGGGGCAGAAACGCTGTAT. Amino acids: CSSSQGLGAETLY. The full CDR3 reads CSSSQGLGAETLYF.

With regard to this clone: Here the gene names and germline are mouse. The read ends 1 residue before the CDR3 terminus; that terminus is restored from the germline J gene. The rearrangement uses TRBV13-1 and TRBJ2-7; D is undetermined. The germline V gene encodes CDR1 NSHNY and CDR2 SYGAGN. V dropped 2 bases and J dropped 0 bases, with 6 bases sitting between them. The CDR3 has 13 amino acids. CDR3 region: CASSEIDSYEQYF. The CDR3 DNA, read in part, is TGTGCCAGCAGTGAGATAGACTCCTATGAACAGTAC.

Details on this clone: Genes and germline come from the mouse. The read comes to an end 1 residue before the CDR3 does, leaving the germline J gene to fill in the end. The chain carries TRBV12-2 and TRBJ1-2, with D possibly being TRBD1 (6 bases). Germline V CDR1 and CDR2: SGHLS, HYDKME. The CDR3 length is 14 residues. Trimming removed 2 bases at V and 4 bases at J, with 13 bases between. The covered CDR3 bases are TGTGCCAGCTCTCAACAGGGTGGGGGCTCCGACTACACC. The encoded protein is CASSQQGGGSDYT. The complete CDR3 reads CASSQQGGGSDYTF.